This entry describes one T cell receptor beta chain. What it recognizes is unknown. This entry is derived from a study of cytomegalovirus exposure and HLA in healthy donors. Data came from immunoSEQ multiplex PCR; TCRdb stores just in-frame clones and leaves some out. The table records 65,000 to 100,000 clones, roughly 93% of them present only once. The study, taken as a whole, reports: In vitro data verified three CMV-associated chains as specific for CMV antigens.

Germline V gene data show CDR1 as SGDLS and CDR2 as YYNGEE. The germline V and J ends were trimmed by 0 bases and 12 bases, with 16 bases remaining between them. The CDR3 totals 14 residues. The rearrangement links TRBV9 to TRBJ2-1; D is possibly TRBD2 (5 bases). This sequence was found in a woman aged 25 to 39 in good health and CMV-seronegative. The source material was PBMCs. This CDR3 is CASSVVRGASMQFF. CDR3 nucleotide sequence: TGTGCCAGCAGCGTAGTCCGGGGAGCGTCGATGCAGTTCTTC.